The TCR beta chain described here comes from a study of blood T cells in healthy people across ages. Sample-barcoded 5' priming and a J-beta primer mix drove a second PCR of 7 to 11 cycles. At least 2.5 million CDR3-containing paired-end reads were obtained per sample. TCRdb reanalysed the 5' RACE reads using MiXCR and keeps one entry per CDR3 protein. Of about 1,400,000 distinct CDR3 sequences listed, 42% are singletons. Per the germline V gene, CDR1 is SGHTA and CDR2 is FQGNSA. The V segment lost 5 bases and the J segment 11 bases; nucleotides outside the gene matches: 8. The CDR3 is 14 residues long. Study-wide points: Whereas aged donors had fewer naive CD4+ cells, long-lived donors had more of them and higher diversity.

This clonotype has a handful of counts. Its matching antigen is unknown. Sequencing was carried out using blood. The chain links TRBV7-2 to TRBJ2-1; 11 bases agree with TRBD1. This sequence was found in a woman aged 18 to 35 in good health. CDR3 bases: TGTGCCAGCAGCCAGACGGGACAGGGGGAAAAGCAGTTCTTC. Its protein product is CASSQTGQGEKQFF. Combining the CDR3 with reference TRBV7-2 and TRBJ2-1 gives the whole variable domain GAGVSQSPSNKVTEKGKDVELRCDPISGHTALYWYRQSLGQGLEFLIYFQGNSAPDKSGLPSDRFSAERTGGSVSTLTIQRTQQEDSAVYLCASSQTGQGEKQFFGPGTRLTVL.